These 32 T cell receptor beta chains originate from one sample sequenced in a study of blood T cell repertoires in COVID-19. Clones were sequenced by immunoSEQ multiplex PCR, and TCRdb holds only the in-frame ones, with some missing. The sample carries a few hundred thousand clones, approximately 87% recorded once. Sequencing was done on a sample of peripheral blood. Source of these receptors: a woman aged 45 to 65 with acute or convalescent COVID-19.

This sequence joins TRBV5-1 and TRBJ2-7, with D possibly matching TRBD2 (6 bases). This CDR3 region has 15 residues. CDR1 and CDR2 from the germline V gene are SGHRS and YFSETQ. V gave up 4 bases and J gave up 1 base, with 15 bases separating them. DNA of the CDR3: TGCGCCAGCAGCCCCTGGGCAGGGACTTCCTACGAGCAGTACTTC. Protein sequence: CASSPWAGTSYEQYF.

The rearrangement joins TRBV4-1 to TRBJ2-2; TRBD2 matches 14 bases. Per germline, CDR1 MGHRA and CDR2 YSYEKL. J lost 9 bases, V lost 0 bases, and 6 bases had no gene match. CDR3 size: 17 residues. CDR3 in DNA: TGCGCCAGCAGCCAAGATCCCGGGACTAGCGGGAGAAGGGAGCTGTTTTTT. Protein sequence: CASSQDPGTSGRRELFF.

The CDR3, as DNA: TGTGCCAGCAGTGATCCCAGCGGGGCCTGGGATGAGCAGTTCTTC. It codes for CASSDPSGAWDEQFF. The genes are TRBV2 and TRBJ2-1, with TRBD2 matching 7 bases. The CDR3 is 15 residues long. The J segment lost 8 bases and the V segment lost 3 bases, leaving 10 bases of the junction unmatched. Per germline, CDR1 SNHLY and CDR2 FYNNEI.

This clone appeared once. The chain couples TRBV6-4 to TRBJ2-2; a weak D match, TRBD2 (6 bases). The V end was cut by 5 bases, the J end by 4 bases, with 8 bases between. The CDR3 extends over 13 amino acids. CDR1 MRHNA and CDR2 SNTAGT come from the germline V gene. This CDR3 is CASSPGGTGELFF. The CDR3 DNA follows: TGTGCCAGCAGTCCCGGGGGCACCGGGGAGCTGTTTTTT.

The V gene is TRBV6-6, the J gene TRBJ1-1, with TRBD1 identical over 7 bases. The germline V gene has CDR1 MNHNY and CDR2 SVGAGI (reference sequence). Trimming removed 5 bases from V and 3 bases from J; junction bases left unmatched: 3. The CDR3 length is 13 residues. CDR3 sequence (DNA): TGTGCCAGCAGTCAGGGGGGGGACACTGAAGCTTTCTTT. Protein product: CASSQGGDTEAFF.

V is TRBV27 and J is TRBJ2-1; 11 bases are a match to TRBD2. The V and J ends lost 7 bases and 10 bases, in that order; junction bases with no gene match: 9. CDR1 and CDR2 from the germline V gene are MNHEY and SMNVEV (reference sequence). This CDR3 comprises 14 residues. This CDR3 reads CASTKLAGAFEQFF. The CDR3 coding sequence is TGTGCCAGCACCAAACTAGCGGGAGCTTTCGAGCAGTTCTTC.

The gene calls are TRBV7-9 and TRBJ2-3; 12 positions match TRBD2. The CDR3 length is 18 residues. The V gene's germline CDR1 is SEHNR and CDR2 FQNEAQ (reference sequence). Trimming took 1 base from V and 0 from J; bases not matched to a gene: 5. CDR3 nucleotide sequence: TGTGCCAGCAGCTTAGGGACTAGCGGGGACACAAGCACAGATACGCAGTATTTT. Residues: CASSLGTSGDTSTDTQYF. Full variable domain (rest looked up from reference TRBV7-9 and TRBJ2-3): DTGVSQNPRHKITKRGQNVTFRCDPISEHNRLYWYRQTLGQGPEFLTYFQNEAQLEKSRLLSDRFSAERPKGSFSTLEIQRTEQGDSAMYLCASSLGTSGDTSTDTQYFGPGTRLTVL.

The chain combines TRBV6-4 with TRBJ2-7; 8 bases match TRBD1. Losses at the gene ends were 5 bases for V and 0 bases for J; bases not matched to a gene: 3. Germline values: CDR1 MRHNA, CDR2 SNTAGT. CDR3 length: 14 amino acids. CDR3 DNA: TGTGCCAGCAGTCCCGGGACAGGCTCCTACGAGCAGTACTTC. Translation gives CASSPGTGSYEQYF.

J is TRBJ2-7 and V is TRBV7-9, with D uncertain. From germline, CDR1 is SEHNR and CDR2 FQNEAQ (reference sequence). The V end lost 4 bases, the J end lost 2 bases, and 3 bases lay between the germline ends. CDR3 length: 11 residues. Here the CDR3 reads CASSYTYEQYF. The DNA of the CDR3 is TGTGCCAGCAGCTACACCTACGAGCAGTACTTC.

This rearrangement joins TRBV28 to TRBJ1-2; 9 bases map to TRBD1. V gave up 6 bases and J gave up 6 bases; unmatched junction bases: 8. Germline values: CDR1 MDHEN, CDR2 SYDVKM. This CDR3 is built from 14 residues. CDR3 sequence: CASRPTGGANGYTF. The DNA of the CDR3 is TGTGCCAGCAGGCCAACAGGGGGCGCAAATGGCTACACCTTC.

The genes are TRBV27 and TRBJ2-7, with a possible D match to TRBD2 (6 bases). V was pared by 3 bases and J by 2 bases, with 14 bases between. CDR3 length: 15 amino acids. Germline V gives CDR1 MNHEY, CDR2 SMNVEV (reference sequence). The DNA of the CDR3 is TGTGCCAGCAGTTTCAATAGCGGTGCTCCCTACGAGCAGTACTTC. Protein sequence: CASSFNSGAPYEQYF.

The chain combines TRBV28 with TRBJ1-1; 7 bases are shared with TRBD1. In germline, CDR1 is MDHEN, CDR2 SYDVKM. CDR3 length: 13 amino acids. J lost 5 bases, V lost 6 bases, and 6 bases had no gene match. The CDR3 sequence is CASRRQGRTEAFF. The CDR3 nucleotides are TGTGCCAGCAGGAGACAGGGTAGGACTGAAGCTTTCTTT.

The gene calls are TRBV24-1 and TRBJ2-1; D remains unclear. Germline V gives CDR1 KGHDR, CDR2 SFDVKD. V shed 5 bases and J shed 4 bases, with 2 bases lying between them. The length of the CDR3 is 11 residues. CDR3 sequence reads: CATSVYNEQFF. DNA for the CDR3: TGTGCCACCAGTGTATACAATGAGCAGTTCTTC.

This clone was detected only a few times. CDR3 amino acids: CASNRGWVFNTEAFF. For the CDR3, the DNA is TGTGCCAGTAACCGAGGGTGGGTATTCAACACTGAAGCTTTCTTT. The V call is TRBV19, the J call TRBJ1-1; D not resolved. The CDR3 loop spans 15 amino acids. CDR1 and CDR2 (germline): LNHDA, SQIVND (reference sequence). Trimming stripped 7 bases from V and 2 bases from J, with 17 bases between.

The rearrangement uses TRBV29-1 and TRBJ1-1, with D possibly matching TRBD1 (6 bases). V lost 5 bases to trimming and J lost 2 bases, with 12 bases between them. Germline-derived CDR1 and CDR2 are SQVTM and ANQGSEA. The CDR3 is 13 amino acids. The DNA for the CDR3 is TGCAGCGTTCCGGGACAATTTAACACTGAAGCTTTCTTT. This gives the protein CSVPGQFNTEAFF.

This chain connects TRBV29-1 to TRBJ1-1; tentatively, D is TRBD1 (5 bases). Germline CDR1 reads SQVTM; CDR2 reads ANQGSEA. The CDR3 spans 13 residues. With 4 bases removed from V and 1 base from J, the gap between germline ends came to 10 bases. This CDR3 is CSVASRENTEAFF. For the CDR3, the DNA is TGCAGCGTTGCCAGCAGGGAGAACACTGAAGCTTTCTTT. Full variable domain (rest looked up from reference TRBV29-1 and TRBJ1-1): SAVISQKPSRDICQRGTSLTIQCQVDSQVTMMFWYRQQPGQSLTLIATANQGSEATYESGFVIDKFPISRPNLTFSTLTVSNMSPEDSSIYLCSVASRENTEAFFGQGTRLTVV.

J is TRBJ2-5 and V is TRBV24-1; a weak D match, TRBD2 (5 bases). V lost 4 bases, J lost 2 bases, and 16 bases lay in between. CDR1 is KGHDR and CDR2 is SFDVKD in the germline V gene. The CDR3 consists of 16 residues. In DNA form, the CDR3 reads TGTGCCACCAGTGAGCCGGACGGGAAGGTTCAAGAGACCCAGTACTTC. Translating gives CATSEPDGKVQETQYF.

The chain employs TRBV27 and TRBJ2-7; tentatively, D is TRBD2 (5 bases). This CDR3 contains 13 residues. CDR1 is MNHEY, CDR2 SMNVEV, per germline (reference sequence). With 5 bases removed from V and 9 bases from J, the gap between germline ends came to 17 bases. The CDR3 nucleotides read TGTGCCAGCAGTACAAACGACTATGAGGTGCAGTACTTC. Translated, it gives CASSTNDYEVQYF.

The chain uses TRBV6-2 or TRBV6-3 and TRBJ2-7; D unclear. The CDR3 totals 14 residues. Germline loops: CDR1 MNHEY, CDR2 SVGEGT. Trimming removed 6 bases from V and 2 bases from J, with 14 bases in between. The CDR3: CASSSYLITYEQYF. The CDR3, as DNA: TGTGCCAGCAGCTCTTACTTGATAACCTACGAGCAGTACTTC.

The J gene is TRBJ2-1, the V gene TRBV6-5; 8 bases match TRBD1. V shed 4 bases, J shed 0 bases, and the junction held 2 bases outside the gene matches. This CDR3 spans 15 amino acids. Looked up from germline, CDR1 is MNHEY and CDR2 is SVGAGI. CDR3 sequence reads: CASSLQGVSYNEQFF. CDR3 coding DNA: TGTGCCAGCAGTTTACAGGGGGTCTCCTACAATGAGCAGTTCTTC.

This chain connects TRBV18 to TRBJ1-1; TRBD1 might be the D (5 bases). V was cut by 3 bases and J by 2 bases, with 13 bases left in between. Per germline, CDR1 KGHSH and CDR2 LQKENI. This CDR3 comprises 15 residues. CDR3 nucleotides: TGTGCCAGCTCACCCCTAGGAGGGGATAACACTGAAGCTTTCTTT. This gives the protein CASSPLGGDNTEAFF.

The chain is built from TRBV19 and TRBJ2-3; D ambiguous. The germline CDR1 and CDR2 sequences are LNHDA and SQIVND (reference sequence). Between the trimmed V and J ends, which lost 1 base and 5 bases, there was a span of 10 bases. CDR3 length: 14 residues. For the CDR3, the DNA is TGTGCCAGTAGTATAGGGAGACTCCGAGATACGCAGTATTTT. Amino acid sequence: CASSIGRLRDTQYF.

The chain recombines TRBV11-1 with TRBJ2-3; D is unclear. V was trimmed by 3 bases and J by 5 bases, leaving 9 bases between them. In germline, CDR1 is SGHAT, CDR2 FQDESV (reference sequence). The CDR3 extends over 13 amino acids. CDR3 nucleotides: TGTGCCAGCAGCTTCGACAATCGAGATACGCAGTATTTT. Protein: CASSFDNRDTQYF.

The J gene is TRBJ1-6, the V gene TRBV6-5; the match to TRBD1 covers 7 bases. V lost 6 bases and J lost 7; bases outside the gene matches: 9. Germline CDR1 reads MNHEY; CDR2 reads SVGAGI. CDR3 length: 15 amino acids. CDR3 protein: CASRPTGVENSPLHF. As DNA, the CDR3 is TGTGCCAGCAGGCCTACAGGGGTTGAAAATTCACCCCTCCACTTT.

The V call is TRBV30, the J call TRBJ2-7; D is perhaps TRBD1 (6 bases). V was clipped by 3 bases and J by 1 base, with 10 bases between them. This CDR3 is 13 amino acids long. Germline lookup yields CDR1 GTSNPN and CDR2 SVGIG (reference sequence). Here the CDR3 reads CAWSPGQSYEQYF. CDR3 coding DNA: TGTGCCTGGAGCCCGGGACAATCCTACGAGCAGTACTTC.

For the CDR3, the DNA is TGTGCCAGCAGCTTAGTAGCGGGATCCCTCACAGAAGATACGCAGTATTTT. Translated: CASSLVAGSLTEDTQYF. This chain links TRBV7-2 with TRBJ2-3, with 8 bases fitting TRBD2. The CDR3 consists of 17 residues. Germline CDR1 and CDR2: SGHTA and FQGNSA. J was trimmed by 5 bases and V by 1 base; bases with no gene match: 11.

Details on this clone: Other DNA sequences within the sample encode an identical CDR3. The chain links TRBV21-1 to TRBJ2-7; no DNA check was done on the table's D call, TRBD1. TRBV21-1 is labeled a pseudogene. CDR3 length: 13 amino acids. The CDR3 DNA sequence: TGTGCCAGCAGCAAAGCCAGGGGGTACGAACAGTACTTC. The encoded protein is CASSKARGYEQYF.

Concerning this clone itself: One end of the junction is discordant with germline, which a read error may explain. The V call is TRBV5-4, the J call TRBJ2-3, with 14 bases aligning to TRBD2. The V gene's germline CDR1 is SGHNT and CDR2 YYREEE (reference sequence). The CDR3 spans 16 residues. The CDR3 coding sequence is TGTGCCAGCACCTTGACTAGCGGGAGGGTAGTAGATACGCAGTATTTT. The encoded protein is CASTLTSGRVVDTQYF.

V and J are TRBV14 and TRBJ2-1; 11 bases line up with TRBD2. V dropped 4 bases and J dropped 8; count of bases not matched to a gene: 25. This CDR3 is 21 amino acids long. Looked up from germline, CDR1 is SGHDN and CDR2 is FVKESK. In DNA form, the CDR3 reads TGTGCCAGCAGCCGTTCCCCCGGCAGGGCCGGGACTAGCGGTCGGGGGGATGAGCAGTTCTTC. Protein sequence: CASSRSPGRAGTSGRGDEQFF.

This clone was recorded once. V and J are TRBV9 and TRBJ1-1; TRBD1 matches 11 bases. V shed 3 bases, J shed 1 base, and the junction held 5 bases outside the gene matches. In germline, CDR1 is SGDLS, CDR2 YYNGEE. The CDR3 runs to 16 residues. CDR3 region: CASSGGTGGTNTEAFF. The CDR3 DNA follows: TGTGCCAGCAGCGGTGGGACAGGGGGAACGAACACTGAAGCTTTCTTT.

This clone has a handful of counts. This chain links TRBV28 with TRBJ2-1; TRBD2 aligns across 11 bases. Looked up from germline, CDR1 is MDHEN and CDR2 is SYDVKM. Trimming cost V 1 base and J 4 bases; bases outside gene matches: 6. This CDR3 spans 17 amino acids. CDR3 DNA: TGTGCCAGCAGTTTATCCCAACTAGCGGGAGCTTACAATGAGCAGTTCTTC. This translates into CASSLSQLAGAYNEQFF. Full variable domain (rest looked up from reference TRBV28 and TRBJ2-1): DVKVTQSSRYLVKRTGEKVFLECVQDMDHENMFWYRQDPGLGLRLIYFSYDVKMKEKGDIPEGYSVSREKKERFSLILESASTNQTSMYLCASSLSQLAGAYNEQFFGPGTRLTVL.

This chain links TRBV27 with TRBJ2-2; maybe TRBD2 (6 bases). This CDR3 spans 13 amino acids. Germline CDR1 MNHEY, CDR2 SMNVEV (reference sequence). Trimming left V 5 bases short and J 3 bases short, with 7 bases between. CDR3 DNA: TGTGCCAGCAGTGTAGCGGACACCGGGGAGCTGTTTTTT. It codes for CASSVADTGELFF.